The following is a T cell receptor beta chain sequence with its context. No antigen is known for it. This entry is derived from a study of cytomegalovirus exposure and HLA in healthy donors. Looked up from germline, CDR1 is KGHSH and CDR2 is LQKENI. CDR3 length: 16 amino acids. V was shortened by 6 bases and J by 1 base, with 15 bases between the two germline ends. The study's findings and limits: The study labeled 150 or so TCR beta chains cytomegalovirus-associated. According to a subsequent analysis, TCR clusters from the first cohort were inclined to appear together in the roughly 130 validation repertoires.

Method: immunoSEQ multiplex PCR; TCRdb's copy keeps in-frame clones and lacks some. The sample holds 110,000 to 150,000 clones, about 89% seen once. Material for sequencing was PBMCs. The genes are TRBV18 and TRBJ1-4, with no clear D. This TCR was sampled from a man aged 18-30 years in good health and CMV-seronegative. The CDR3 spells CASSLAPAGTNEKLFF. DNA for the CDR3: TGTGCCAGCTCCCTCGCCCCGGCGGGAACTAATGAAAAACTGTTTTTT.